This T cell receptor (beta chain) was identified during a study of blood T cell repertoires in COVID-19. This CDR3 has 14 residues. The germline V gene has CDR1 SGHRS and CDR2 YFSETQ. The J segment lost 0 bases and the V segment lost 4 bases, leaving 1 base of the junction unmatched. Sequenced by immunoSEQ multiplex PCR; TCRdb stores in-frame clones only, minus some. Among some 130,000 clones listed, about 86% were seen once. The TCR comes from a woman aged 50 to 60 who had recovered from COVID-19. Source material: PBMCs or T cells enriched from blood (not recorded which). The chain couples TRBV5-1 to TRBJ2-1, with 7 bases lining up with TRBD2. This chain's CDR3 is CASSGGSSYNEQFF. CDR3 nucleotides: TGCGCCAGCAGCGGCGGGAGCTCCTACAATGAGCAGTTCTTC.